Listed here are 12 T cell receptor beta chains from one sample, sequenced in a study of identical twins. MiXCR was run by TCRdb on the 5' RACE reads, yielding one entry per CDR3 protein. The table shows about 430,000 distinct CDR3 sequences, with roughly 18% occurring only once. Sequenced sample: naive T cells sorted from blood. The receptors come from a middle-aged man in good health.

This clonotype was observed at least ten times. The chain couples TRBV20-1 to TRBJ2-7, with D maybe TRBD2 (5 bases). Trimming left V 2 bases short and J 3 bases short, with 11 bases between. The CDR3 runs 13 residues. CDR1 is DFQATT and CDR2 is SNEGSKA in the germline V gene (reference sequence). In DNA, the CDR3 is TGCAGTGCTAGAAGTAGCGACTACTACGAGCAGTACTTC. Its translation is CSARSSDYYEQYF.

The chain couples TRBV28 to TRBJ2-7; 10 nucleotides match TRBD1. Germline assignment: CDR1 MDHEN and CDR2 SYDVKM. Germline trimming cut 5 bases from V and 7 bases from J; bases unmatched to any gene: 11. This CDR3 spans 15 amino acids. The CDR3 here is CASSAPGQGKGEQYF. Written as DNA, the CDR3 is TGTGCCAGCAGTGCCCCGGGACAGGGGAAGGGTGAGCAGTACTTC.

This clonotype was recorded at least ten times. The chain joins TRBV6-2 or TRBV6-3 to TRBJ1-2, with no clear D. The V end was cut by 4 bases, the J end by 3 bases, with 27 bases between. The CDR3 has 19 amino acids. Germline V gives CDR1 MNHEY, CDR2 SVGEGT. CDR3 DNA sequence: TGTGCCAGCAGTTTGAGGTTTGGTTTCCTACCCACGCGCGACTATGGCTACACCTTC. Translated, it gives CASSLRFGFLPTRDYGYTF.

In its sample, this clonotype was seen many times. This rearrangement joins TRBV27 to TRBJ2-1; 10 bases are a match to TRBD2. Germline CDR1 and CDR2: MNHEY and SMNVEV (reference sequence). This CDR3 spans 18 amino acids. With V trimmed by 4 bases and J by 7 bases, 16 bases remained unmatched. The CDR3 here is CASSSRLRSGGGMNEQFF. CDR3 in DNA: TGTGCCAGCAGTTCGAGGCTTAGGAGCGGGGGGGGGATGAATGAGCAGTTCTTC.

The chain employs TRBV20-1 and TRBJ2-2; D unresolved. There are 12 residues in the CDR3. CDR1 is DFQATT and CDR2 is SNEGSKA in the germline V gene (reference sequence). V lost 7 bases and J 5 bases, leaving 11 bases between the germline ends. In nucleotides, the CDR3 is TGCAGTGAGGTGTTGGTTACCGGGGAGCTGTTTTTT. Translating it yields CSEVLVTGELFF.

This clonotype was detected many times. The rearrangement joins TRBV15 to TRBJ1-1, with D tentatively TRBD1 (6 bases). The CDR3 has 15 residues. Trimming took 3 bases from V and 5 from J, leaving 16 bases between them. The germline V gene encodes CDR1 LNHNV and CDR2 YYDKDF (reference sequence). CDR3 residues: CATSRVSQGWTEAFF. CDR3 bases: TGTGCCACCAGCAGGGTGAGTCAGGGGTGGACTGAAGCTTTCTTT.

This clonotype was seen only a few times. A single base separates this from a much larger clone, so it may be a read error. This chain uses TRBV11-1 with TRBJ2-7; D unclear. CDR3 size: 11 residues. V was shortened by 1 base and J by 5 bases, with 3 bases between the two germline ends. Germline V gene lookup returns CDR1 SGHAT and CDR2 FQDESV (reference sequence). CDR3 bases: TGTGCCAGCAGCTTAGTTCACGAGCAGTACTTC. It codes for CASSLVHEQYF.

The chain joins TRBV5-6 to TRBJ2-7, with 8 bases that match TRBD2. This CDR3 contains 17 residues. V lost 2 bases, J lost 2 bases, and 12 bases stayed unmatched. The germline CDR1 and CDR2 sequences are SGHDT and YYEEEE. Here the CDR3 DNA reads TGTGCCAGCAGCTTACCGGGAGCGGGACTAGGGGCCTACGAGCAGTACTTC. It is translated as CASSLPGAGLGAYEQYF.

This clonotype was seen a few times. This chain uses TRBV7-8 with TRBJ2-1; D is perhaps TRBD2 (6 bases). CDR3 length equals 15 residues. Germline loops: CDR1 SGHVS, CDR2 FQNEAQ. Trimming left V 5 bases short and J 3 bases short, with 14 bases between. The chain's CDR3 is CASSQADYLYNEQFF. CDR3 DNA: TGTGCCAGCAGCCAGGCGGACTACCTCTACAATGAGCAGTTCTTC.

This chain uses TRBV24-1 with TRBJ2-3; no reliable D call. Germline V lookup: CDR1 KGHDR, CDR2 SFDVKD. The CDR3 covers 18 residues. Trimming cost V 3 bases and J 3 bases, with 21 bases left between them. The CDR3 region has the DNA TGTGCCACCAGTGATCCCCGAGGTGGCCGTCTGGGTACAGATACGCAGTATTTT. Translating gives CATSDPRGGRLGTDTQYF.

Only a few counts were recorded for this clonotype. The DNA of the CDR3 is TGCGCCAGCAGCTTGGTGCCCGGGACATCCACCTACAATGAGCAGTTCTTC. This codes for CASSLVPGTSTYNEQFF. The chain links TRBV5-1 to TRBJ2-1; tentative D call: TRBD1 (6 bases). From germline, CDR1 is SGHRS and CDR2 YFSETQ. The CDR3 has 17 residues. V was cut by 0 bases and J by 2 bases, with 15 bases left in between.

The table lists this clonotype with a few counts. CDR3 in amino acids: CASSAQPGGASYNEQFF. CDR3 nucleotides: TGTGCCAGCAGCGCCCAACCGGGAGGGGCCTCCTACAATGAGCAGTTCTTC. This chain uses TRBV7-2 with TRBJ2-1; 8 bases agree with TRBD2. Trimming took 5 bases from V and 0 from J; bases not matched to a gene: 9. The germline CDR1 and CDR2 sequences are SGHTA and FQGNSA. The CDR3 totals 17 residues.